Below, 5 T cell receptor beta chains from the same sample are listed, as sequenced in a study of control samples from healthy donors and cancer patients. Some clones are missing from TCRdb's copy, which holds only in-frame ones; the method was immunoSEQ multiplex PCR. Seen here are 130,000 or so clones, 92% observed once, and the top ten hold less than 6%. Sequencing used blood. Receptors originate from a man younger than 35 in good health.

The rearrangement uses TRBV7-9 and TRBJ2-1; D gene uncertain. Germline V gene lookup returns CDR1 SEHNR and CDR2 FQNEAQ (reference sequence). V lost 6 bases and J lost 5, with 20 bases in between. The CDR3 has 16 residues. The CDR3 DNA sequence: TGTGCCAGCAGTCCCGAGTTGGCTAGTTCTAACAATGAGCAGTTCTTC. Residues: CASSPELASSNNEQFF.

The chain carries TRBV6-2 or TRBV6-3 and TRBJ2-6; D uncertain. Germline CDR1 reads MNHEY; CDR2 reads SVGEGT. The CDR3 covers 15 residues. V was trimmed by 0 bases and J by 2 bases, leaving 5 bases between them. The CDR3 nucleotides are TGTGCCAGCAGTTACTCGTGGCCTGGGGCCAACGTCCTGACTTTC. As protein: CASSYSWPGANVLTF.

The chain combines TRBV30 with TRBJ2-3, with D possibly matching TRBD2 (5 bases). The germline V and J ends were trimmed by 1 base and 2 bases, with 16 bases remaining between them. The V gene's germline CDR1 is GTSNPN and CDR2 SVGIG (reference sequence). This CDR3 is 16 amino acids long. The CDR3 sequence is CAWSGRLPGPTDTQYF. In nucleotides, the CDR3 is TGTGCCTGGAGTGGAAGACTACCGGGCCCCACAGATACGCAGTATTTT.

The CDR3 here is CASSSPVYYGYTF. As DNA, the CDR3 is TGTGCCAGCAGTTCGCCGGTATACTATGGCTACACCTTC. V is TRBV28 and J is TRBJ1-2; D gene uncertain. Deletions cut 4 bases from V and 3 bases from J, with 9 bases between. CDR3 size: 13 residues. Germline CDR1 and CDR2: MDHEN and SYDVKM.

This clone was seen a single time. The rearrangement uses TRBV12-3 or TRBV12-4 and TRBJ1-2, with a tentative D call TRBD1 (6 bases). The CDR3 has 13 amino acids. V was clipped by 3 bases and J by 6 bases, with 11 bases between them. CDR3 in DNA: TGTGCCAGCAGTTTTACAGGGCGGGATGGCTACACCTTC. This codes for CASSFTGRDGYTF.